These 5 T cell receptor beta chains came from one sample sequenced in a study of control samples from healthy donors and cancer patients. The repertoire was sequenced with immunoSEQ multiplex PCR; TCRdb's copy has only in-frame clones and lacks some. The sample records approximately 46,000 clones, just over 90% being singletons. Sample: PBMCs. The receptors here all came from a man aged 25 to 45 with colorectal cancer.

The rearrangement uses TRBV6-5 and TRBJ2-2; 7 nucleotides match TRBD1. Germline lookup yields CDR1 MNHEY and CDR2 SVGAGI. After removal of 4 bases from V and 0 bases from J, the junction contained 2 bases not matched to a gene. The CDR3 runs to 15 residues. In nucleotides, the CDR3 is TGTGCCAGCAGTTTAGGGACAGCGAACACCGGGGAGCTGTTTTTT. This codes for CASSLGTANTGELFF.

In DNA, the CDR3 is TGTGCCAGTGCCCGAGGGTGGGAGTATTTT. This encodes CASARGWEYF. V gene TRBV6-5 combines with J gene TRBJ2-3; TRBD2 might be the D (5 bases). The CDR3 totals 10 residues. Germline values: CDR1 MNHEY, CDR2 SVGAGI. V shed 9 bases and J shed 13 bases, with 14 bases lying between them.

CDR3 sequence reads: CASSQQQGSGELFF. CDR3 sequence (DNA): TGTGCCAGCAGCCAACAACAGGGTAGCGGGGAGCTGTTTTTT. V usage is TRBV3-1 (or the pseudogene TRBV3-2) and J usage is TRBJ2-2; weak D call: TRBD1 (6 bases). Looked up from germline, CDR1 is LGHDT and CDR2 is YNNKEL (reference sequence). V was shortened by 2 bases and J by 7 bases, with 11 bases between the two germline ends. The CDR3 has 14 residues.

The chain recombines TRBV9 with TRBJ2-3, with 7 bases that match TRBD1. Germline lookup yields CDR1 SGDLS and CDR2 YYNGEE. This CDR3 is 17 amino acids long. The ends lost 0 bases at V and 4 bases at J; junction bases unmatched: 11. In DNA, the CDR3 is TGTGCCAGCAGCGTAGCGGGGCCACAGGGGCGCCCAGATACGCAGTATTTT. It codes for CASSVAGPQGRPDTQYF.

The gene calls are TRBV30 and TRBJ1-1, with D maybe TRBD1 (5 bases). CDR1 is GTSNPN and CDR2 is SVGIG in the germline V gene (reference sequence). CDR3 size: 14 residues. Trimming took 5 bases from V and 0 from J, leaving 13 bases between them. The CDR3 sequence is CAWGAGTLNTEAFF. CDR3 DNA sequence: TGTGCCTGGGGAGCCGGGACGCTGAACACTGAAGCTTTCTTT.